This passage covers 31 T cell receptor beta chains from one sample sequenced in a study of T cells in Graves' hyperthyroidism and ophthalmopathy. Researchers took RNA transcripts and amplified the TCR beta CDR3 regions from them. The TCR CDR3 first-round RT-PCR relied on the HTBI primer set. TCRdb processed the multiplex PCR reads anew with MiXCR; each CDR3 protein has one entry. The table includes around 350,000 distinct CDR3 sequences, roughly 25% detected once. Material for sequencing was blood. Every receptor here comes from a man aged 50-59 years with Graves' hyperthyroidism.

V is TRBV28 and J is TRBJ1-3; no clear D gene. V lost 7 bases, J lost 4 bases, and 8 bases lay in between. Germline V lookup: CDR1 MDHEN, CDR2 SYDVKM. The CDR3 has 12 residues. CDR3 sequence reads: CASTTGGNTIYF. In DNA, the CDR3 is TGTGCCAGCACTACGGGGGGAAACACCATATATTTT. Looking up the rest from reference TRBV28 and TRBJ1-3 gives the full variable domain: DVKVTQSSRYLVKRTGEKVFLECVQDMDHENMFWYRQDPGLGLRLIYFSYDVKMKEKGDIPEGYSVSREKKERFSLILESASTNQTSMYLCASTTGGNTIYFGEGSWLTVV.

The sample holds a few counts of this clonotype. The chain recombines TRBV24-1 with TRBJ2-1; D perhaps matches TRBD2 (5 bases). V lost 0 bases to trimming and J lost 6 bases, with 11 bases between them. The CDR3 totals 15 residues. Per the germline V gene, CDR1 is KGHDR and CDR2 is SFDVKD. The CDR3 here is CATSDLPGVGNEQFF. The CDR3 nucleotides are TGTGCCACCAGTGATTTGCCCGGGGTCGGCAATGAGCAGTTCTTC.

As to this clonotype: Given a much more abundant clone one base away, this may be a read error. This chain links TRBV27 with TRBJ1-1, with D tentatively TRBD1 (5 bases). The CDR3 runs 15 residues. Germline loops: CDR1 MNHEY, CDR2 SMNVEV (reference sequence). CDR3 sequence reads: CAGSFGRVENTEAFF. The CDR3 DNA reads TGTGCCGGCAGTTTCGGCAGGGTGGAGAACACTGAAGCTTTCTTT.

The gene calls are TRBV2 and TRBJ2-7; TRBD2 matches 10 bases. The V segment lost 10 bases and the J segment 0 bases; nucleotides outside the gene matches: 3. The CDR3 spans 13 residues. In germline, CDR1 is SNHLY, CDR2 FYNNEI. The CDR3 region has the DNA TGTGCCACTAGCGGGGGTAGCTCCTACGAGCAGTACTTC. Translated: CATSGGSSYEQYF.

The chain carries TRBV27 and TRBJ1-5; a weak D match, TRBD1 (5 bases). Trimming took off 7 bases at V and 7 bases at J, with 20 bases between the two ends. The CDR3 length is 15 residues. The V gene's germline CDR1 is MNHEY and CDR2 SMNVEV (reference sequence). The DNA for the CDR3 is TGTGCCAGCAAATCACTAGAAATCCGGGGGCAGCCCCAGCATTTT. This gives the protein CASKSLEIRGQPQHF.

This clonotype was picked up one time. CDR3 loop: CASSYRVQGPGANVLTF. The CDR3 DNA is TGTGCCAGCAGTTATCGAGTTCAGGGCCCCGGGGCCAACGTCCTGACTTTC. This chain links TRBV6-2 or TRBV6-3 with TRBJ2-6; maybe TRBD1 (5 bases). This CDR3 spans 17 amino acids. Germline V gene data show CDR1 as MNHEY and CDR2 as SVGEGT. The ends were cut back, 3 bases at V and 4 bases at J, with 16 bases in the middle.

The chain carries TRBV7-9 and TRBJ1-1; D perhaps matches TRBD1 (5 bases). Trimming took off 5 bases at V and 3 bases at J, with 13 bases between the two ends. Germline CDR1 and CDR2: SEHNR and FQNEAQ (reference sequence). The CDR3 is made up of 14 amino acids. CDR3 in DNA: TGTGCCAGCAGCCCGGAAGGGACGGACACTGAAGCTTTCTTT. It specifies CASSPEGTDTEAFF.

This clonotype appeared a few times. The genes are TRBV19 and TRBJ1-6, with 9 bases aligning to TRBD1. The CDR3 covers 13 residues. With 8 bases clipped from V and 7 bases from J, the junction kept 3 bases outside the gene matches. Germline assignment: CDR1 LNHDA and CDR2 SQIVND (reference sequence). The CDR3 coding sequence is TGTGCCAGTCTCGGACAGGGGAATTCACCCCTCCACTTT. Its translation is CASLGQGNSPLHF.

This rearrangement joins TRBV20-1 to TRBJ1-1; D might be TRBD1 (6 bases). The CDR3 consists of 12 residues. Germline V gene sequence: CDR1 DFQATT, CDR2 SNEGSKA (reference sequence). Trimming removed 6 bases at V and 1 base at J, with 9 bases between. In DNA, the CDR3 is TGCAGTGCCTTGGGACAGAACACTGAAGCTTTCTTT. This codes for CSALGQNTEAFF.

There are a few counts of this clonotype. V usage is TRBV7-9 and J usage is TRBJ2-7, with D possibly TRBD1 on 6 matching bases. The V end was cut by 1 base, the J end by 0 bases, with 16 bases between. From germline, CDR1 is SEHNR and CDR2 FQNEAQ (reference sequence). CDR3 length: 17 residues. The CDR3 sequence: CASSLDEVGTSSYEQYF. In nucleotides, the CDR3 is TGTGCCAGCAGCTTAGACGAGGTCGGGACAAGCTCCTACGAGCAGTACTTC.

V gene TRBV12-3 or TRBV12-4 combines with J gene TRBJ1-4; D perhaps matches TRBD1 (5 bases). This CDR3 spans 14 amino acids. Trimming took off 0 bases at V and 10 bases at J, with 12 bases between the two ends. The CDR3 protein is CASSLAGTTGKLFF. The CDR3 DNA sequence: TGTGCCAGCAGTTTAGCAGGGACTACTGGAAAACTGTTTTTT.

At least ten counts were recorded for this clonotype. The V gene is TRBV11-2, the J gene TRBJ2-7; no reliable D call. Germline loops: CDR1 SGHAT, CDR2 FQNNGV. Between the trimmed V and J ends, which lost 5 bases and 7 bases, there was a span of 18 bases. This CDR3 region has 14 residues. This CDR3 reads CASSHLDGRREQYF. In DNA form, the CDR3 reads TGTGCCAGCAGCCACCTGGACGGTCGTAGGGAGCAGTACTTC.

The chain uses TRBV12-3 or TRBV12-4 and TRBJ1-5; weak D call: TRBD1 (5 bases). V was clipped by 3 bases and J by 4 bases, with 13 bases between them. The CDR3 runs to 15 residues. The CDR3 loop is CASSFGSAGNQPQHF. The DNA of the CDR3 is TGTGCCAGCAGTTTTGGGTCAGCAGGGAATCAGCCCCAGCATTTT.

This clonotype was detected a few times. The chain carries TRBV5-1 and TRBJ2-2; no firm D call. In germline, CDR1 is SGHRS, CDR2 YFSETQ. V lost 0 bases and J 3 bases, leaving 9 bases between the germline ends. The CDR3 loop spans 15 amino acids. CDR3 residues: CASSLALGDTGELFF. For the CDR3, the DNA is TGCGCCAGCAGCTTGGCCCTAGGCGACACCGGGGAGCTGTTTTTT.

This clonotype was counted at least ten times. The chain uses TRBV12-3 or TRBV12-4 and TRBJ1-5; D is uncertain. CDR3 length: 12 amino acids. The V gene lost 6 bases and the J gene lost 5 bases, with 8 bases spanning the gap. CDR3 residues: CASRLVDQPQHF. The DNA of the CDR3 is TGTGCCAGCAGGTTGGTAGATCAGCCCCAGCATTTT.

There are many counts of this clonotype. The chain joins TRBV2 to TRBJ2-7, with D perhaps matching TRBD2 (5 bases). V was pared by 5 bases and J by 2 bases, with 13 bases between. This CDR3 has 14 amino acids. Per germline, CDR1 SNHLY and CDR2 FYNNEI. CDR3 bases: TGTGCCAGCAGTACTCGGGGTCCCCCCTACGAGCAGTACTTC. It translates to CASSTRGPPYEQYF.

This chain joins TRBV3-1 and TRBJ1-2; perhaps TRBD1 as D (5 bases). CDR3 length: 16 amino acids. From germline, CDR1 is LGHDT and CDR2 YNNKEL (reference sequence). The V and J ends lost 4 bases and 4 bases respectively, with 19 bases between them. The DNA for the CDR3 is TGTGCCAGCAGCCCCCGGGACGGAGGATTCCTCTATGGCTACACCTTC. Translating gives CASSPRDGGFLYGYTF.

The CDR3 loop reads CASRSQGQLTAYEQYF. The CDR3 DNA reads TGTGCCAGCAGGTCACAGGGACAGCTCACAGCCTACGAGCAGTACTTC. The chain links TRBV28 to TRBJ2-7, with 7 bases lining up with TRBD1. The CDR3 length is 16 residues. V was pared by 6 bases and J by 2 bases, with 13 bases of the junction left unmatched. Germline V CDR1 and CDR2: MDHEN, SYDVKM.

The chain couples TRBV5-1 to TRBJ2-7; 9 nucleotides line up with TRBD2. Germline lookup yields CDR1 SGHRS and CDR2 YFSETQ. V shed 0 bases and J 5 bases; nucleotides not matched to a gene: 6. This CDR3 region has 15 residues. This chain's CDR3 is CASSLEVAGAHEQYF. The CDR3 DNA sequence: TGCGCCAGCAGCTTGGAAGTAGCGGGAGCCCACGAGCAGTACTTC.

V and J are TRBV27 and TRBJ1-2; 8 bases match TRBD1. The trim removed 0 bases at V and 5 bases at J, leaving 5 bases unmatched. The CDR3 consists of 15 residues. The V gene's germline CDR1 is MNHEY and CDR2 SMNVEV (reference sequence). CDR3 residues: CASSLSQGARYGYTF. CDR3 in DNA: TGTGCCAGCAGTTTATCCCAGGGGGCAAGATATGGCTACACCTTC.

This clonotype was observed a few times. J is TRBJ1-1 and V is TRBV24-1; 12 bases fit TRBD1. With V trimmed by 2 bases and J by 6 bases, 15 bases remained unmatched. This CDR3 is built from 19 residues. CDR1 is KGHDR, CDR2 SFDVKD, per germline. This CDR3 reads CATSDSTSGQGAQTPEAFF. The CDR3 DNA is TGTGCCACCAGTGATTCTACTTCGGGACAGGGGGCGCAAACCCCTGAAGCTTTCTTT.

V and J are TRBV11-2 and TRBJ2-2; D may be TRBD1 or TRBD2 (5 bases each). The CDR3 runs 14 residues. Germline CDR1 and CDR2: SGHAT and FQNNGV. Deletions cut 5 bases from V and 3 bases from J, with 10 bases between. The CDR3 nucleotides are TGTGCCAGCAGCCCCGGGACGGACACCGGGGAGCTGTTTTTT. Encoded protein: CASSPGTDTGELFF. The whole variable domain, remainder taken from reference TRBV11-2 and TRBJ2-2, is EAGVAQSPRYKIIEKRQSVAFWCNPISGHATLYWYQQILGQGPKLLIQFQNNGVVDDSQLPKDRFSAERLKGVDSTLKIQPAKLEDSAVYLCASSPGTDTGELFFGEGSRLTVL.

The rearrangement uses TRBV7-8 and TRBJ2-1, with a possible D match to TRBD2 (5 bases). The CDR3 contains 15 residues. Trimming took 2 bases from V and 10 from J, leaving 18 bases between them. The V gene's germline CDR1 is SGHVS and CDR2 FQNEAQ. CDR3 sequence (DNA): TGTGCCAGCAGCTTACGTAGGTTCTTCGGGAAAGAGCAGTTCTTC. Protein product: CASSLRRFFGKEQFF. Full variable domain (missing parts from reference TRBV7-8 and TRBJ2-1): GAGVSQSPRYKVAKRGQDVALRCDPISGHVSLFWYQQALGQGPEFLTYFQNEAQLDKSGLPSDRFFAERPEGSVSTLKIQRTQQEDSAVYLCASSLRRFFGKEQFFGPGTRLTVL.

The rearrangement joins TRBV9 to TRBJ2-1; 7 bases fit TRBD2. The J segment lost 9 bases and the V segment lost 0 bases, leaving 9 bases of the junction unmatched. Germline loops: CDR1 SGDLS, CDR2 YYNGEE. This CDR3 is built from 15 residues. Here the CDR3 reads CASSVGDSGWGEQFF. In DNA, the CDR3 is TGTGCCAGCAGCGTAGGAGATAGCGGGTGGGGTGAGCAGTTCTTC.

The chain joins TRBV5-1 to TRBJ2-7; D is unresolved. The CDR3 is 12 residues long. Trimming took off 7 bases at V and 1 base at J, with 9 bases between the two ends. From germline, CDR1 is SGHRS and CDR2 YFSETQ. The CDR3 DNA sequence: TGCGCCAGCTTTGGGGATTCCTACGAGCAGTACTTC. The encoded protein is CASFGDSYEQYF.

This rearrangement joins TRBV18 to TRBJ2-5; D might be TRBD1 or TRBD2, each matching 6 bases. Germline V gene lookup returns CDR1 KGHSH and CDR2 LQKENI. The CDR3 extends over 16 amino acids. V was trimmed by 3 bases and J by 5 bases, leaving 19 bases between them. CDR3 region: CASSPSVTGGRETQYF. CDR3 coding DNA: TGTGCCAGCTCACCCTCGGTGACAGGAGGGAGGGAGACCCAGTACTTC.

The CDR3 bases are TGTGCCAGCACCTTTGGGGGCAGGGACAGTGGGGGCTACACCTTC. Encoded protein: CASTFGGRDSGGYTF. The rearrangement uses TRBV12-3 or TRBV12-4 and TRBJ1-2; 7 positions agree with TRBD1. V was pared by 7 bases and J by 8 bases, with 16 bases of the junction left unmatched. The CDR3 is made up of 15 amino acids.

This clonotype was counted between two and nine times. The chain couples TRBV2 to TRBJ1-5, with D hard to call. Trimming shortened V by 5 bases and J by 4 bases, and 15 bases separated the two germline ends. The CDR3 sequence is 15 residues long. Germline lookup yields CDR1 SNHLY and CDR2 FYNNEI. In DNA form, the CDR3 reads TGTGCCAGCAGTCTTTGGTCCATGAGTAATCAGCCCCAGCATTTT. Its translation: CASSLWSMSNQPQHF.

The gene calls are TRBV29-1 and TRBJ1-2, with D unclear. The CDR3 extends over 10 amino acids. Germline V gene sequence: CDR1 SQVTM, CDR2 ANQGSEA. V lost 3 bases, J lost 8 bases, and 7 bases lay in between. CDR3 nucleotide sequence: TGCAGCGTTGACAGCAGGGGCTACACCTTC. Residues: CSVDSRGYTF.

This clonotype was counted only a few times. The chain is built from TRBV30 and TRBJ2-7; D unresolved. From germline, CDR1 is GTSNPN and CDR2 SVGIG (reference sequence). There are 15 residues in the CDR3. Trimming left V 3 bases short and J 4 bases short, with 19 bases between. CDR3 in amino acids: CAWSPNIGQGYEQYF. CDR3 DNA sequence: TGTGCCTGGAGCCCAAACATCGGGCAAGGGTACGAGCAGTACTTC.

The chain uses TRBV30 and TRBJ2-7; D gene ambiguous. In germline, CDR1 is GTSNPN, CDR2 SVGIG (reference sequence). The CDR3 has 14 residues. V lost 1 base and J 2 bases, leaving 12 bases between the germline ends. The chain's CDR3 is CAWSASNDPYEQYF. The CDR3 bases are TGTGCCTGGAGTGCCAGCAATGATCCCTACGAGCAGTACTTC. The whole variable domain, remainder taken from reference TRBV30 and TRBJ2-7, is SQTIHQWPATLVQPVGSPLSLECTVEGTSNPNLYWYRQAAGRGLQLLFYSVGIGQISSEVPQNLSASRPQDRQFILSSKKLLLSDSGFYLCAWSASNDPYEQYFGPGTRLTVT.